This T cell receptor beta chain came from a study of vaccination and CD4 T cells after COVID-19. Remarks on this clonotype: Its antigen is as yet unknown.

Treatment reported: roughly 10-day PBMC culture with coronavirus spike peptide pools or control peptides (ViraFEST assay). Study-wide results and limits: The study found that a median approximately 90% of reactive clones in convalescent patients appeared only post-vaccination. Spike mono-reactive status applied to 304 of 307 vaccine-specific clones in convalescent patients.

The Oncomine TCR Beta short-read assay was what sequenced the DNA obtained from cultured CD4+ T cells. Genomic DNA from cultured CD4+ T cells was extracted. TCRdb reprocessed the PCR reads with MiXCR, giving one entry per CDR3 protein. The sample shows about 10,000 distinct CDR3 sequences, 45% to 65% of them seen only once. V was cut by 2 bases and J by 1 base, with 10 bases left in between. This CDR3 has 15 residues. CDR1 and CDR2 from the germline V gene are SGHTA and FQGNSA. The receptor's source is a human donor who had recovered from COVID-19. V gene TRBV7-2 combines with J gene TRBJ2-3; D unclear. The sequencing input was CD4+ T cells from blood, cultured in vitro. The chain's CDR3 is CASSLPRGRTDTQYF. In DNA form, the CDR3 reads TGTGCCAGCAGCTTACCCCGCGGACGCACAGATACGCAGTATTTT.